This entry concerns a single TCR beta chain. Its antigen is unidentified. The CDR3 has 16 amino acids. V gave up 3 bases and J gave up 6 bases, with 19 bases separating them. Per germline, CDR1 SGHKS and CDR2 YYEKEE (reference sequence). This entry belongs to a study of cytomegalovirus exposure and HLA in healthy donors. PCR primers comprised 60 Vbeta and 13 Jbeta primers. TCRdb's table, derived via immunoSEQ multiplex PCR, lists solely in-frame clones and lacks some. Among about 120,000 clones listed, approximately 80% were seen once. Points from the study as a whole: Later analysis placed DRB1 highest and HLA-C lowest in TCR association rates, which differed by HLA locus.

The sample consisted of PBMCs. The TCR was taken from a human donor in good health. The chain couples TRBV5-5 to TRBJ1-3; D may be TRBD1 (6 bases). The DNA for the CDR3 is TGTGCCAGCAGCTATTACAGGGTCCCGCAAAAAAACACCATATATTTT. Protein sequence: CASSYYRVPQKNTIYF. Looking up the rest from reference TRBV5-5 and TRBJ1-3 gives the full variable domain: DAGVTQSPTHLIKTRGQQVTLRCSPISGHKSVSWYQQVLGQGPQFIFQYYEKEERGRGNFPDRFSARQFPNYSSELNVNALLLGDSALYLCASSYYRVPQKNTIYFGEGSWLTVV.